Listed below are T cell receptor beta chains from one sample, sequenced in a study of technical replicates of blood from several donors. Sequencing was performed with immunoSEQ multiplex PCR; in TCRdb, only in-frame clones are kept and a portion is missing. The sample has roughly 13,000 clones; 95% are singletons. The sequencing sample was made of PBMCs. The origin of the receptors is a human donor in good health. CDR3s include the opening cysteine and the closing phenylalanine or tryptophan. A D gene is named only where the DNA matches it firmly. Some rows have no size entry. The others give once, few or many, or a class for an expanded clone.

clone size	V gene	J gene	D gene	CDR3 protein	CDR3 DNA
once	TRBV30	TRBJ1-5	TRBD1	CAWSGGTGSNQPQHF	TGTGCCTGGAGTGGCGGGACAGGGAGCAATCAGCCCCAGCATTTT
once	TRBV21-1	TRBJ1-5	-	CARDRDPGSNSNQPQHF	TGTGCCAGAGACCGGGACCCCGGGAGTAATAGCAATCAGCCCCAGCATTTT
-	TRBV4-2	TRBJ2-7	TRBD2	CASSQAVRAGLTSYEQYF	TGTGCCAGCAGCCAAGCAGTAAGAGCGGGACTCACCTCCTACGAGCAGTACTTC
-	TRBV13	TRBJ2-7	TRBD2	CASSPKGLAGVREQYF	TGTGCCAGCAGCCCAAAGGGACTAGCGGGAGTCAGGGAGCAGTACTTC
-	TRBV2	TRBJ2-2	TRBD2	CASSRTSGSLGELFF	TGTGCCAGCAGTCGGACTAGCGGGAGTTTAGGGGAGCTGTTTTTT
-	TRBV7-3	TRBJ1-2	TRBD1	CASSSGQGAPGYTF	TGTGCCAGCAGCTCAGGACAGGGGGCGCCTGGCTACACCTTC
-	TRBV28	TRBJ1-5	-	CASRQGSSQPQHF	TGTGCCAGCAGACAGGGTAGTAGCCAGCCCCAGCATTTT
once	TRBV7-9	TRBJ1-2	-	CASSFMEGTSYGYTF	TGTGCCAGCAGCTTTATGGAGGGAACGAGCTATGGCTACACCTTC
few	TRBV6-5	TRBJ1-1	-	CASSYADEAFF	TGTGCCAGCAGTTACGCGGATGAAGCTTTCTTT
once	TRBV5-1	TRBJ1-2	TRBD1	CASSPSGTGGGGYTF	TGCGCCAGCAGCCCTTCCGGGACAGGGGGCGGTGGCTACACCTTC
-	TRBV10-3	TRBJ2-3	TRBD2	CAIRLSSGNTDTQYF	TGTGCCATCAGGCTCTCTAGCGGCAACACAGATACGCAGTATTTT
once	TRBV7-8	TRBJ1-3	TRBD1	CASSLGRLGTGDTIYF	TGTGCCAGCAGCTTGGGTCGATTGGGGACAGGGGACACCATATATTTT
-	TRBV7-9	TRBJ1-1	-	CASSFPDGDNTEAFF	TGTGCCAGCAGCTTCCCAGACGGAGATAACACTGAAGCTTTCTTT
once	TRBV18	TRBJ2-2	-	CASSPPGREDTGELFF	TGTGCCAGCTCACCACCGGGCAGGGAGGACACCGGGGAGCTGTTTTTT
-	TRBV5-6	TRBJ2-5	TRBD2	CASSLVTTGGGTQYF	TGTGCCAGCAGCTTGGTGACAACGGGAGGGGGGACCCAGTACTTC
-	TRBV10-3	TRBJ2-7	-	CAISGRGSGEQYF	TGTGCCATCAGCGGCAGGGGTTCTGGCGAGCAGTACTTC
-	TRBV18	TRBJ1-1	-	CASSPLGRTEAFF	TGTGCCAGCTCACCTCTCGGTCGGACTGAAGCTTTCTTT
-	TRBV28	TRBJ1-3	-	CASSTGMNTIYF	TGTGCCAGCAGCACAGGGATGAACACCATATATTTT
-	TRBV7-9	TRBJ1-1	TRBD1	CASSLQGEHTEAFF	TGTGCCAGCAGCTTACAGGGGGAACACACTGAAGCTTTCTTT
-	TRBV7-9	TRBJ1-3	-	CASSLGDSSTDSGNTIYF	TGTGCCAGCAGCTTAGGGGACTCTTCGACGGACTCTGGAAACACCATATATTTT
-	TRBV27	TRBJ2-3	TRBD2	CASSGLAFPDTQYF	TGTGCCAGCAGCGGACTAGCGTTCCCAGATACGCAGTATTTT
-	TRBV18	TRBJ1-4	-	CASSRINPDSSEKLFF	TGTGCCAGCTCACGGATAAACCCGGACAGTTCTGAAAAACTGTTTTTT
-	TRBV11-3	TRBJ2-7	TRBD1	CASSPGTGAGEQYF	TGTGCCAGCAGCCCGGGGACAGGGGCGGGCGAGCAGTACTTC
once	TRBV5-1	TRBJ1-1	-	CASSLAWQGEAFF	TGCGCCAGCAGCTTGGCCTGGCAGGGGGAAGCTTTCTTT
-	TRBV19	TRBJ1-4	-	CASSMAGTNEKLFF	TGTGCCAGTAGTATGGCAGGGACTAATGAAAAACTGTTTTTT
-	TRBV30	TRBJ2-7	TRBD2	CAWTSGHYEQYF	TGTGCCTGGACTAGCGGACACTACGAGCAGTACTTC
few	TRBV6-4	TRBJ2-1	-	CASSDKGDYNEQFF	TGTGCCAGCAGTGACAAAGGGGACTACAATGAGCAGTTCTTC
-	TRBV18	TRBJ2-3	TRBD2	CASSPPRTSGSPDTQYF	TGTGCCAGCTCACCACCCAGGACTAGCGGGAGCCCGGATACGCAGTATTTT
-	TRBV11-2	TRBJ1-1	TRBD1	CASSSRQGTAAFF	TGTGCCAGCAGCTCCAGACAGGGTACTGCAGCTTTCTTT
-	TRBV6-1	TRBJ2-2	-	CASSGGAETGELFF	TGTGCCAGCAGTGGCGGGGCGGAAACCGGGGAGCTGTTTTTT
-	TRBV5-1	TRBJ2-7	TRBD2	CASSANVGLAGSYEQYF	TGCGCCAGCAGCGCGAATGTCGGACTAGCGGGCTCCTACGAGCAGTACTTC
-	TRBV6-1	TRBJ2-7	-	CASSTRTTYEQYF	TGTGCCAGCAGTACACGGACAACCTACGAGCAGTACTTC
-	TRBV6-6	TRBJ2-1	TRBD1	CASSWDRLAPNEQFF	TGTGCCAGCAGCTGGGACAGGTTGGCCCCCAATGAGCAGTTCTTC
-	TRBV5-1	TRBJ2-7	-	CASNLDYSYEQYF	TGCGCCAGCAACCTGGACTACTCCTACGAGCAGTACTTC
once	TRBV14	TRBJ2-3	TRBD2	CASSQDGPLAGVGDTQYF	TGTGCCAGCAGCCAAGATGGCCCCCTAGCGGGGGTGGGAGATACGCAGTATTTT
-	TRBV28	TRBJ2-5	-	CASSTGLEETQYF	TGTGCCAGCAGCACAGGGTTGGAAGAGACCCAGTACTTC